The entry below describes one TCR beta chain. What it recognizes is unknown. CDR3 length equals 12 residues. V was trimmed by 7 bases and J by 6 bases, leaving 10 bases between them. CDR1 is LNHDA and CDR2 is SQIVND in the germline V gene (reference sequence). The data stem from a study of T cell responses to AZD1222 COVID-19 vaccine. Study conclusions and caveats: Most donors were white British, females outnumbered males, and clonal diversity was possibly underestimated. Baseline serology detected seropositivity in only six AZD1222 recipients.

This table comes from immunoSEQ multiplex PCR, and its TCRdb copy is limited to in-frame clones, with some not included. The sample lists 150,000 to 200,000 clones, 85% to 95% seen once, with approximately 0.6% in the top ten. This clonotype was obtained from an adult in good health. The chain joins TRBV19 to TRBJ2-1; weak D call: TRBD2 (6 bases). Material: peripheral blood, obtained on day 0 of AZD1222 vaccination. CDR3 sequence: CASTAGVNEQFF. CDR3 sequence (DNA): TGTGCCAGTACAGCGGGCGTCAATGAGCAGTTCTTC.